This T cell receptor beta chain was recorded in a study of blood T cells in healthy people across ages. RNA extraction gave at least 5.5 micrograms of total RNA per sample. The germline gives CDR1 DFQATT, CDR2 SNEGSKA (reference sequence). J was trimmed by 4 bases and V by 3 bases; bases with no gene match: 15. The CDR3 runs to 19 residues. The study's findings and limits: Diversity of TCR beta correlated strongly with naive T cell percentage. Older age went with lower TCR beta diversity per million T cells, in a roughly linear way. Fewer expanded clones and more diversity marked long-lived versus aged donors.

The second PCR ran roughly 6 to 12 cycles with a sample-barcoded 5' primer and J-beta primers. TCRdb re-called the 5' RACE reads through MiXCR, storing one row per CDR3 protein. Among roughly 500,000 distinct CDR3 sequences, 27% were seen once, and the ten largest hold around 20%. This clonotype was seen more than once but under ten times. The target antigen is unknown. The sequencing input was blood. The source of this sequence is a woman aged 70-85 years in good health. The rearrangement joins TRBV20-1 to TRBJ2-5; 15 bases match TRBD2. CDR3 bases: TGCAGTGCTAGCCCCCTCCGGGGACTAGCGGGGGGAGGTTCAGAGACCCAGTACTTC. It specifies CSASPLRGLAGGGSETQYF.